Following are 30 T cell receptor beta chains from one sample sequenced in a study of cytomegalovirus exposure and HLA in healthy donors. Primers included in the PCR were 60 Vbeta and 13 Jbeta primers. Generated by immunoSEQ multiplex PCR, the TCRdb table keeps only in-frame clones and is missing some. This repertoire shows roughly 130,000 clones, roughly 79% found once; its top ten account for approximately 1.7%. The specimen sequenced was PBMCs. These receptor sequences come from a woman aged 35 to 49 in good health and CMV-seronegative.

The chain carries TRBV6-6 and TRBJ2-5, with TRBD1 as a possible D gene (6 bases). Germline lookup yields CDR1 MNHNY and CDR2 SVGAGI (reference sequence). Trimming left V 0 bases short and J 5 bases short, with 13 bases between. This CDR3 contains 15 residues. The CDR3 DNA reads as TGTGCCAGCAGTTACTCGAGTCAGGGGCAGGAGACCCAGTACTTC. The encoded protein is CASSYSSQGQETQYF.

The gene calls are TRBV9 and TRBJ2-1; D perhaps matches TRBD2 (7 bases). Trimming shortened V by 7 bases and J by 0 bases, and 11 bases separated the two germline ends. Germline V gene sequence: CDR1 SGDLS, CDR2 YYNGEE. The CDR3 has 14 amino acids. In DNA form, the CDR3 reads TGTGCCAGCGGGGGGGCGGCCTCCTACAATGAGCAGTTCTTC. Translated: CASGGAASYNEQFF.

For the CDR3, the DNA is TGTGCCAGCAGAAAGGGAGTAGCCGGGGAGCTGTTTTTT. This sequence encodes CASRKGVAGELFF. The rearrangement links TRBV11-2 to TRBJ2-2; D is perhaps TRBD2 (5 bases). CDR1 is SGHAT and CDR2 is FQNNGV in the germline V gene. The CDR3 spans 13 residues. The V and J ends lost 6 bases and 6 bases respectively, with 11 bases between them.

This clone was counted a single time. The chain employs TRBV28 and TRBJ2-7; a possible D gene is TRBD2 (5 bases). The V gene lost 2 bases and the J gene lost 3 bases, with 5 bases spanning the gap. The CDR3 sequence is 12 residues long. Germline V gives CDR1 MDHEN, CDR2 SYDVKM. The chain's CDR3 is CASSLGGYEQYF. The CDR3 DNA reads TGTGCCAGCAGTTTAGGAGGCTACGAGCAGTACTTC.

This chain uses TRBV9 with TRBJ2-3; TRBD2 matches 8 bases. The V segment lost 0 bases and the J segment 0 bases; nucleotides outside the gene matches: 9. The CDR3 covers 18 residues. Germline assignment: CDR1 SGDLS and CDR2 YYNGEE. Here the CDR3 DNA reads TGTGCCAGCAGCGTAGAGGCGGGAGGCCGATCTAGCACAGATACGCAGTATTTT. This translates into CASSVEAGGRSSTDTQYF.

The gene calls are TRBV19 and TRBJ2-5; 8 bases are a match to TRBD2. The V gene's germline CDR1 is LNHDA and CDR2 SQIVND (reference sequence). J lost 2 bases, V lost 7 bases, and 9 bases had no gene match. CDR3 length: 15 residues. CDR3 in amino acids: CASTPSGSHQETQYF. The CDR3, as DNA: TGTGCCAGTACTCCCAGCGGGAGCCATCAAGAGACCCAGTACTTC.

This clone was seen just once. The chain has TRBV5-6 and TRBJ2-7; 7 nucleotides match TRBD1. V lost 0 bases to trimming and J lost 7 bases; unmatched junction nucleotides: 4. The CDR3 sequence is 13 residues long. Germline assignment: CDR1 SGHDT and CDR2 YYEEEE. The CDR3 here is CASSLGGGKEQYF. The DNA for the CDR3 is TGTGCCAGCAGCTTGGGAGGGGGCAAAGAGCAGTACTTC.

J is TRBJ1-5 and V is TRBV10-3; no clear D gene. The CDR3 length is 13 residues. Looked up from germline, CDR1 is ENHRY and CDR2 is SYGVKD. Trimming removed 4 bases at V and 11 bases at J, with 15 bases between. The CDR3 nucleotides read TGTGCCATCAGTGTATCGGGAGCCGGGACCCAGCATTTT. Translation: CAISVSGAGTQHF.

The chain has TRBV9 and TRBJ1-4, with TRBD1 matching 7 bases. Trimming took 4 bases from V and 4 from J; bases not matched to a gene: 4. The germline CDR1 and CDR2 sequences are SGDLS and YYNGEE. The CDR3 sequence is 14 residues long. The chain's CDR3 is CASSQGQFNEKLFF. CDR3 DNA sequence: TGTGCCAGCAGCCAGGGACAGTTTAATGAAAAACTGTTTTTT.

This rearrangement joins TRBV28 to TRBJ1-2; no firm D call. The V end was cut by 6 bases, the J end by 4 bases, with 15 bases between. CDR1 and CDR2 (germline): MDHEN, SYDVKM. This CDR3 comprises 14 residues. The CDR3 sequence: CASSTRSRGYGYTF. The CDR3 DNA reads as TGTGCCAGCAGCACCAGGTCCCGGGGCTATGGCTACACCTTC.

This rearrangement joins TRBV7-9 to TRBJ2-3, with D tentatively TRBD2 (5 bases). The V gene's germline CDR1 is SEHNR and CDR2 FQNEAQ (reference sequence). Deletions cut 0 bases from V and 10 bases from J, with 14 bases between. The CDR3 is made up of 14 amino acids. The CDR3 DNA sequence: TGTGCCAGCAGCTTAGCGGGTTACGGGATACCGCAGTATTTT. Residues: CASSLAGYGIPQYF.

This chain uses TRBV28 with TRBJ1-1; a weak D match, TRBD1 (5 bases). The CDR3 spans 15 residues. The ends were cut back, 5 bases at V and 1 base at J, with 14 bases in the middle. Per the germline V gene, CDR1 is MDHEN and CDR2 is SYDVKM. The CDR3 DNA sequence: TGTGCCAGCAGTCCCCCTGGCGGGGCGAACACTGAAGCTTTCTTT. Amino acids: CASSPPGGANTEAFF.

The V and J genes are TRBV27 and TRBJ1-3; D is unresolved. The CDR3 covers 21 residues. Germline CDR1 and CDR2: MNHEY and SMNVEV (reference sequence). Between the trimmed V and J ends, which lost 2 bases and 0 bases, there was a span of 26 bases. The CDR3 DNA follows: TGTGCCAGCAGTTTAAGAGTGGTACAGTCAGCCCTCAAAACCTCTGGAAACACCATATATTTT. It translates to CASSLRVVQSALKTSGNTIYF.

This clone was counted a single time. The rearrangement links TRBV23-1 to TRBJ2-7; maybe TRBD1 (5 bases). TRBV23-1 counts as an open reading frame of uncertain function. This CDR3 is 16 amino acids long. V gave up 0 bases and J gave up 4 bases, with 16 bases separating them. This CDR3 is CASSQSLLRGAYEQYF. CDR3 DNA: TGCGCCAGCAGTCAATCGCTCCTTAGGGGTGCTTACGAGCAGTACTTC.

The rearrangement uses TRBV27 and TRBJ2-1; 10 bases align to TRBD2. Germline values: CDR1 MNHEY, CDR2 SMNVEV (reference sequence). With 5 bases clipped from V and 3 bases from J, the junction kept 10 bases outside the gene matches. The CDR3 has 17 amino acids. CDR3 residues: CASSPLLAGSLYNEQFF. CDR3 in DNA: TGTGCCAGCAGTCCCTTACTAGCGGGGTCCCTCTACAATGAGCAGTTCTTC.

CDR3 nucleotides: TGTGCCAGCAGTTTGGCGGGAGCGGGGTATGAGCAGTTCTTC. It specifies CASSLAGAGYEQFF. This chain joins TRBV28 and TRBJ2-1; 7 bases align to TRBD2. CDR3 length: 14 amino acids. Germline V gives CDR1 MDHEN, CDR2 SYDVKM. V lost 3 bases, J lost 8 bases, and 7 bases stayed unmatched.

This clone has only one observation. This chain connects TRBV9 to TRBJ2-2; 12 nucleotides align to TRBD2. The V gene's germline CDR1 is SGDLS and CDR2 YYNGEE. The CDR3 has 16 amino acids. V was clipped by 10 bases and J by 5 bases; unmatched bases: 12. CDR3 DNA: TGTGCCTCAGGGCTAGCGGGAGGGCCCGGGACCGGGGAGCTGTTTTTT. Its protein is CASGLAGGPGTGELFF.

This clone appeared once. CDR3 protein: CASSTLWQYNSPLHF. The CDR3 DNA follows: TGTGCCAGCAGTACCCTTTGGCAGTATAATTCACCCCTCCACTTT. The chain couples TRBV28 to TRBJ1-6; D is ambiguous. V shed 5 bases and J shed 4 bases, with 12 bases lying between them. There are 15 residues in the CDR3. CDR1 is MDHEN, CDR2 SYDVKM, per germline.

The V and J genes are TRBV27 and TRBJ1-6; D is undetermined. The germline gives CDR1 MNHEY, CDR2 SMNVEV (reference sequence). The ends were cut back, 2 bases at V and 6 bases at J, with 11 bases in the middle. This CDR3 comprises 15 residues. As DNA, the CDR3 is TGTGCCAGCAGTTTAGGAGGACCGCTTAATTCACCCCTCCACTTT. It codes for CASSLGGPLNSPLHF.

DNA of the CDR3: TGCAGTACCGGGAGGAACAATGAGCAGTTCTTC. Its translation is CSTGRNNEQFF. The chain joins TRBV20-1 to TRBJ2-1; 7 nucleotides align to TRBD2. V dropped 8 bases and J dropped 5; count of bases not matched to a gene: 3. Germline CDR1 and CDR2: DFQATT and SNEGSKA (reference sequence). The CDR3 spans 11 residues.

The V call is TRBV5-1, the J call TRBJ1-3; D unresolved. The CDR3 spans 13 residues. Germline V gene data show CDR1 as SGHRS and CDR2 as YFSETQ. V shed 5 bases and J shed 3 bases, with 9 bases lying between them. The CDR3: CASSREVGNTIYF. In DNA form, the CDR3 reads TGCGCCAGCAGTCGAGAAGTTGGAAACACCATATATTTT. The full variable domain, rest sourced from reference TRBV5-1 and TRBJ1-3, is KAGVTQTPRYLIKTRGQQVTLSCSPISGHRSVSWYQQTPGQGLQFLFEYFSETQRNKGNFPGRFSGRQFSNSRSEMNVSTLELGDSALYLCASSREVGNTIYFGEGSWLTVV.

This clone was seen a single time. V is TRBV19 and J is TRBJ1-5; 8 nucleotides match TRBD1. V was clipped by 6 bases and J by 3 bases; unmatched bases: 13. Germline-derived CDR1 and CDR2 are LNHDA and SQIVND (reference sequence). The CDR3 covers 17 residues. The CDR3 bases are TGTGCCAGTAGAAAGCGGACAGGGAGTGATTTCAATCAGCCCCAGCATTTT. Translated, it gives CASRKRTGSDFNQPQHF.

This clone was detected once. The chain carries TRBV7-9 and TRBJ1-2; 10 positions agree with TRBD1. The length of the CDR3 is 15 residues. The ends lost 4 bases at V and 8 bases at J; junction bases unmatched: 10. Germline V gives CDR1 SEHNR, CDR2 FQNEAQ (reference sequence). As DNA, the CDR3 is TGTGCCAGCAGCTCCACAAGACAGGGGGCGAGAGGCTACACCTTC. Translation: CASSSTRQGARGYTF.

In its sample, this clone was seen a few times. The V gene is TRBV28, the J gene TRBJ2-3; 11 bases match TRBD2. The germline V gene encodes CDR1 MDHEN and CDR2 SYDVKM. The junction had 20 bases not matched to a gene; V was cut back by 10 bases and J by 5 bases. CDR3 length equals 18 residues. The CDR3 DNA is TGTGCCACCTATTCCCTAAGATTAGCGGGAGGGCCGATAGATACGCAGTATTTT. Protein: CATYSLRLAGGPIDTQYF.

As for this clone: One junction end does not reproduce the germline sequence, and a read error may be involved. The chain has TRBV5-1 and TRBJ2-4; possible D gene TRBD2, 5 bases. Germline-derived CDR1 and CDR2 are SGHRS and YFSETQ. This CDR3 is built from 14 residues. The CDR3: CASSPVEAKNSQYF. CDR3 nucleotide sequence: TGCGCCAGCAGTCCAGTGGAGGCCAAAAACAGTCAGTACTTC.

This clone was recorded a few times. The chain joins TRBV5-1 to TRBJ1-1; 7 bases fit TRBD1. The V gene's germline CDR1 is SGHRS and CDR2 YFSETQ. The junction had 1 base not matched to a gene; V was cut back by 5 bases and J by 0 bases. The CDR3 loop spans 13 amino acids. CDR3 nucleotides: TGCGCCAGCAGGGGGACAGTGAACACTGAAGCTTTCTTT. It encodes CASRGTVNTEAFF.

V is TRBV28 and J is TRBJ2-7; D uncertain. CDR1 is MDHEN, CDR2 SYDVKM, per germline. The V and J ends lost 10 bases and 2 bases respectively, with 12 bases between them. The CDR3 runs to 12 residues. CDR3 loop: CAISSSAYEQYF. The CDR3 nucleotides read TGTGCCATCTCCTCTTCCGCCTACGAGCAGTACTTC.

J is TRBJ2-2 and V is TRBV7-9; 8 nucleotides agree with TRBD1. The CDR3 is made up of 16 amino acids. Germline V CDR1 and CDR2: SEHNR, FQNEAQ (reference sequence). J lost 7 bases, V lost 5 bases, and 12 bases had no gene match. The CDR3 reads CASSNTGTGDHGELFF. The CDR3, as DNA: TGTGCCAGCAGCAATACCGGGACAGGAGATCACGGGGAGCTGTTTTTT.

The gene calls are TRBV19 and TRBJ2-7; 7 positions match TRBD1. V gave up 5 bases and J gave up 6 bases; unmatched junction bases: 10. CDR1 is LNHDA and CDR2 is SQIVND in the germline V gene (reference sequence). The CDR3 is 14 amino acids. The CDR3 sequence is CASSPTGSVAEQYF. DNA of the CDR3: TGTGCCAGTAGTCCGACAGGGTCGGTCGCCGAGCAGTACTTC.

This chain uses TRBV4-1 with TRBJ2-7; D is perhaps TRBD1 (6 bases). Per germline, CDR1 MGHRA and CDR2 YSYEKL. The CDR3 loop spans 16 amino acids. Deletions cut 0 bases from V and 3 bases from J, with 15 bases between. In DNA, the CDR3 is TGCGCCAGCAGCCAAGATTGGGCAGGGGTGTTCTACGAGCAGTACTTC. Amino acids: CASSQDWAGVFYEQYF.